These 16 T cell receptor beta chains were all obtained from the same sample, sequenced in a study of OX40 agonist ivuxolimab in advanced cancers. Libraries were prepared by immunoSEQ multiplex PCR; TCRdb keeps only in-frame clonotypes and omits some of them. In the table there are under 75,000 clones, about nine tenths of which are singletons. Specimen: CD4+ or CD8+ T cells sorted from blood, collected in a trial of the OX40 agonist ivuxolimab. The receptor set was obtained from an adult with an advanced solid tumor such as melanoma, head and neck, liver or kidney cancer.

The chain links TRBV6-1 to TRBJ2-7, with D perhaps assigned TRBD1 or TRBD2 (5 bases each). V lost 6 bases, J lost 10 bases, and 10 bases lay in between. The length of the CDR3 is 10 residues. CDR1 and CDR2 from the germline V gene are MNHNS and SASEGT. The CDR3 loop reads CASSGAHQYF. Here the CDR3 DNA reads TGTGCCAGCAGCGGGGCCCACCAGTACTTC.

The chain has TRBV25-1 and TRBJ1-6; perhaps TRBD1 as D (6 bases). The CDR3 is 15 amino acids. V gave up 3 bases and J gave up 9 bases, with 15 bases separating them. The germline CDR1 and CDR2 sequences are MGHDK and SYGVNS. The CDR3 sequence is CASSEGTGWGSPLHF. Here the CDR3 DNA reads TGTGCCAGCAGTGAGGGAACAGGGTGGGGTTCACCCCTCCACTTT.

This chain uses TRBV19 with TRBJ2-7; 8 bases align to TRBD2. The CDR3 is 14 residues long. V gave up 3 bases and J gave up 2 bases; unmatched junction bases: 3. Looked up from germline, CDR1 is LNHDA and CDR2 is SQIVND (reference sequence). The CDR3 region is CASSMAGGPYEQYF. For the CDR3, the DNA is TGTGCCAGTAGTATGGCGGGAGGTCCCTACGAGCAGTACTTC.

This rearrangement joins TRBV7-8 to TRBJ2-1; no definite D call. Trimming took off 5 bases at V and 3 bases at J, with 8 bases between the two ends. CDR1 SGHVS and CDR2 FQNEAQ come from the germline V gene. This CDR3 is built from 13 residues. CDR3 DNA: TGTGCCAGCAGCAAACACGGCTACAATGAGCAGTTCTTC. Amino acid sequence: CASSKHGYNEQFF.

This chain connects TRBV29-1 to TRBJ2-7, with 8 nucleotides matching TRBD2. The CDR3 contains 13 residues. V shed 0 bases and J 4 bases; nucleotides not matched to a gene: 2. CDR1 is SQVTM, CDR2 ANQGSEA, per germline. The CDR3 here is CSVEEPGGYEQYF. CDR3 DNA sequence: TGCAGCGTTGAAGAGCCGGGAGGGTACGAGCAGTACTTC.

The rearrangement joins TRBV11-2 to TRBJ2-5; D is perhaps TRBD2 (6 bases). Trimming removed 1 base from V and 2 bases from J, with 11 bases in between. Germline V gene lookup returns CDR1 SGHAT and CDR2 FQNNGV. There are 15 residues in the CDR3. The CDR3 DNA is TGTGCCAGCAGCTTAGCCCTGACTAGACAAGAGACCCAGTACTTC. It specifies CASSLALTRQETQYF.

The CDR3: CSVEVFSGNTIYF. In nucleotides, the CDR3 is TGCAGCGTTGAGGTCTTCTCTGGAAACACCATATATTTT. The V gene is TRBV29-1, the J gene TRBJ1-3; D is unresolved. Trimming pared 3 bases from V and 0 bases from J, leaving 6 bases between. CDR3 size: 13 residues. The germline V gene has CDR1 SQVTM and CDR2 ANQGSEA.

The V and J genes are TRBV11-2 and TRBJ2-5, with TRBD2 as a possible D gene (7 bases). V lost 3 bases, J lost 4 bases, and 15 bases lay in between. From germline, CDR1 is SGHAT and CDR2 FQNNGV. The CDR3 runs 15 residues. CDR3 coding DNA: TGTGCCAGCAGCTTTTTTGAGGGGGGGGCAGAGACCCAGTACTTC. Encoded protein: CASSFFEGGAETQYF.

V and J are TRBV19 and TRBJ2-1; perhaps TRBD1 as D (6 bases). The CDR3 totals 14 residues. Trimming cost V 5 bases and J 2 bases, with 10 bases left between them. The germline V gene has CDR1 LNHDA and CDR2 SQIVND (reference sequence). CDR3 residues: CASSYRDTYNEQFF. The CDR3 DNA sequence: TGTGCCAGTAGTTACCGGGACACCTACAATGAGCAGTTCTTC.

The chain is built from TRBV12-5 and TRBJ2-3; possibly TRBD2 for D (6 bases). The CDR3 contains 14 residues. The V and J ends lost 0 bases and 5 bases respectively, with 9 bases between them. Germline lookup yields CDR1 LGHNT and CDR2 FRNRAP. The CDR3 DNA reads as TGTGCTAGTGGTTTGGTGGGGCGGGAAGATACGCAGTATTTT. Protein: CASGLVGREDTQYF. The variable domain in full, with the rest retrieved from reference TRBV12-5 and TRBJ2-3, is DARVTQTPRHKVTEMGQEVTMRCQPILGHNTVFWYRQTMMQGLELLAYFRNRAPLDDSGMPKDRFSAEMPDATLATLKIQPSEPRDSAVYFCASGLVGREDTQYFGPGTRLTVL.

The chain joins TRBV5-6 to TRBJ2-7, with D perhaps matching TRBD1 (6 bases). Looked up from germline, CDR1 is SGHDT and CDR2 is YYEEEE. This CDR3 spans 13 amino acids. V was pared by 3 bases and J by 5 bases, with 12 bases between. The CDR3 nucleotides read TGTGCCAGCAGCTCTTGGCAGGGGCACGAGCAGTACTTC. Encoded protein: CASSSWQGHEQYF.

V gene TRBV6-1 combines with J gene TRBJ2-1; TRBD1 or TRBD2 may be the D gene (5 bases each). Germline CDR1 and CDR2: MNHNS and SASEGT. V lost 0 bases and J lost 9, with 18 bases in between. CDR3 length: 16 residues. The CDR3 region is CASSEAWDQKLVEQFF. The CDR3, as DNA: TGTGCCAGCAGTGAAGCTTGGGACCAGAAGTTGGTTGAGCAGTTCTTC.

The V call is TRBV9, the J call TRBJ2-1; 7 nucleotides align to TRBD2. Germline lookup yields CDR1 SGDLS and CDR2 YYNGEE. This CDR3 is 15 amino acids long. The trim removed 2 bases at V and 8 bases at J, leaving 10 bases unmatched. This chain's CDR3 is CASSVTTSPTYEQFF. CDR3 coding DNA: TGTGCCAGCAGCGTGACGACTAGCCCCACGTATGAGCAGTTCTTC. The full variable domain, with the rest looked up from reference TRBV9 and TRBJ2-1, is DSGVTQTPKHLITATGQRVTLRCSPRSGDLSVYWYQQSLDQGLQFLIQYYNGEERAKGNILERFSAQQFPDLHSELNLSSLELGDSALYFCASSVTTSPTYEQFFGPGTRLTVL.

This sequence joins TRBV2 and TRBJ1-3; 7 bases match TRBD1. Germline V gives CDR1 SNHLY, CDR2 FYNNEI. V dropped 3 bases and J dropped 2; count of bases not matched to a gene: 4. The CDR3 spans 15 residues. The CDR3 here is CASSEGRGAGNTIYF. CDR3 nucleotides: TGTGCCAGCAGTGAGGGCAGGGGGGCTGGAAACACCATATATTTT.

This clone was seen just once. The chain joins TRBV14 to TRBJ2-7; 15 nucleotides align to TRBD2. The CDR3 totals 17 residues. Germline V gene data show CDR1 as SGHDN and CDR2 as FVKESK. The J segment lost 1 base and the V segment lost 4 bases, leaving 5 bases of the junction unmatched. CDR3 nucleotides: TGTGCCAGCAGCCCCGGACTAGCGGGAGGGCTATCCTACGAGCAGTACTTC. Protein product: CASSPGLAGGLSYEQYF. The full variable domain, rest sourced from reference TRBV14 and TRBJ2-7, is EAGVTQFPSHSVIEKGQTVTLRCDPISGHDNLYWYRRVMGKEIKFLLHFVKESKQDESGMPNNRFLAERTGGTYSTLKVQPAELEDSGVYFCASSPGLAGGLSYEQYFGPGTRLTVT.

The V gene is TRBV2, the J gene TRBJ2-7; a possible D gene is TRBD1 (6 bases). CDR1 SNHLY and CDR2 FYNNEI come from the germline V gene. The CDR3 consists of 13 residues. Between the trimmed V and J ends, which lost 6 bases and 3 bases, there was a span of 12 bases. CDR3 residues: CASSPGHFYEQYF. CDR3 DNA sequence: TGTGCCAGCAGCCCGGGACACTTCTACGAGCAGTACTTC.